This T cell receptor beta chain was identified in a study of identical twins (dated by TCRdb to the mid-2010s). With respect to the entire study: To test whether fetal clonotypes persist, this study deep-sequenced TCR alpha and beta repertoires from monozygotic twins, from unrelated adults of various ages, and from cord blood. Replicate twin experiments were performed at different times using different library preparation protocols to rule out contamination.

CDR1 MGHDK and CDR2 SYGVNS were looked up in the germline V gene. Taken from cysteine to phenylalanine, the CDR3 has 15 residues. The sequence is cut down to CDR3 DNA, 45 bases in frame from base 1. V is trimmed back by 6 bases and J by 4 bases, and the junction contains 10 bases that no gene match accounts for. Every donor in the study was a healthy Caucasian. Three pairs of female monozygotic twins, all aged about 18 to 30 years, made up the twin cohort. Peripheral blood mononuclear cells were used as the source from which RNA for TCR libraries was isolated. The investigation overall reported the following: Abundant cord blood beta clonotypes had fewer insertions, young adult naive repertoires showed a similar but weaker trend, and memory repertoires showed no such trend. Compared with coincidental sharing between unrelated individuals, out-of-frame TCR alpha sequences shared between twins showed an excess of sequences with low generation probability. Conclusions relied on cross-sectional statistical analysis, since the same donors could not be followed over many years. Excess twin sharing in beta out-of-frame sequences was weaker because fewer shared sequences lowered the signal-to-noise ratio. Invariant T cells such as MAIT and iNKT could partly confound zero-insertion analyses, though diverse VJ usage argued against this for most clonotypes. Out-of-frame TCR alpha sharing in monozygotic twins was systematically underestimated by recombination models, whereas sharing between unrelated individuals was in agreement with the recombination models.

To note about this clonotype: Its antigen is still unknown. No much larger clonotype is one base removed from it; base qualities were not supplied.

The library relied on 5' RACE. The sequencer was an Illumina HiSeq 2000. Template switching introduced a universal primer binding site; the final cDNA contained a unique molecular identifier, enabling accurate counting of TCR cDNA molecules. First-strand cDNA for TCR alpha and beta chains was synthesized from specific primers in the conserved constant-segment region. To control for contamination, every cDNA library was double barcoded, receiving both a SMART-Mk sample barcode and Illumina barcodes. Two successive PCR steps introduced TruSeq adapter sequences along with Illumina sample barcodes. Sequencing of the TCR alpha and beta cDNA libraries was done on the Illumina HiSeq platform using custom primers. The source study handled its data this way. MiGEC was used to process raw reads and extract unique molecular identifiers, and MiXCR was used to find CDR3 positions. Recombination models were inferred per individual with the repgenHMM and IGoR tools using an EM algorithm. The analysis of shared clonotypes was done with the tcR package in R, with sharing normalized by the product of cloneset sizes. To study raw recombination without the effects of thymic and clonal selection, out-of-frame nonproductive sequences were analyzed. The raw public data were reprocessed by TCRdb itself: fastp quality trimming at Q25, MiXCR clonotype calling, in-frame beta chains only. Under each unique CDR3 protein, matching rows form one entry showing the most common genes and DNA. Clone size and V and J calls follow TCRdb, not the original study. The sample table holds hundreds of thousands of distinct CDR3 sequences, of which roughly 18% were seen once. The top ten constitute around 13% of the sample.

These same data were also listed under a study on T cells expressing NK-cell markers. From the second report: In sorted CD3+CD56+NKG2C+, CD3+CD56+NKG2C- and CD3+CD56-NKG2C+ T-cell subsets from about 8 donors, TCR beta-chain repertoires were profiled. Among the eight sequenced donors, seven were HCMV-seropositive and one was HCMV-seronegative. To restrict sorting to alphabetaTCR-expressing T cells, an anti-gammadeltaTCR antibody was added in several experiments. In roughly 6 donors, the dominant CD3+CD56+NKG2C+ clonotypes were found to rank among the top 10 CD8+ clonotypes and to make up 1.0-7.0% of CD8+ T cells. Those dominant clonotypes were again the most abundant among CD3+CD56-NKG2C+ cells in four donors, at about 25-60.1%. It remained unclear whether the expanded NKG2C-expressing T cell clones were specific for HCMV antigens. The study sequenced eight donors, all healthy volunteers chosen at random: three men and five women. A commercial ELISA kit detecting HCMV-specific IgG in serum was used to determine HCMV serostatus. For more than five donors, bulk peripheral blood T-cell repertoires were additionally sequenced from unsorted PBMC. MIGEC was used to demultiplex reads and group the reads by UMI, and MiTCR was used to assemble and quantify clonotypes. Only TCR cDNA sequences supported by at least two reads were kept to exclude erroneous sequences. The tcR package was used for downstream repertoire analysis, and clonotypes were matched across fractions by CDR3 nucleotide sequence plus V segment. VDJmatch was used to annotate antigen specificity against VDJdb, with one amino acid substitution in CDR3 permitted.

Sequencing was carried out using PBMCs. Rearrangement joined TRBV25-1 to TRBJ2-7; TRBD2 aligns with 9 central bases. The TCR was taken from a woman aged 18-30 years in good health. The CDR3 here reads CASSSYSGSAYEQYF. The DNA sequence is as follows: TGTGCCAGCAGCAGTTATAGCGGGAGTGCTTACGAGCAGTACTTC.